These T cell receptor beta chains were read from a single sample in a study of cytomegalovirus exposure and HLA in healthy donors. Sequenced by immunoSEQ multiplex PCR; TCRdb stores in-frame clones only, minus some. This table has 110,000 or so clones, under 80% appearing once. Sequenced input: PBMCs. The receptor set was obtained from a woman aged 45-65 years in good health and CMV-seropositive. The CDR3 runs from the conserved cysteine through the conserved F or W. Clone size, where shown, is once, few, many, or a class for clones that have expanded.

V gene	J gene	clone size	CDR3 protein
TRBV7-2	TRBJ1-6	-	CASSTNTLSDSPLHF
TRBV18	TRBJ2-1	once	CASSPGQGGLNEQFF
TRBV21-1	TRBJ1-1	-	CASSMESTEAFF
TRBV4-3	TRBJ1-2	-	CASSQNRGTNYGYTF
TRBV7-9	TRBJ2-5	-	CASSSLREQETQYF
TRBV19	TRBJ1-1	once	CASSPTWDRGKAFF
TRBV2	TRBJ2-2	-	CASSDRGTGELFF
TRBV19	TRBJ1-1	-	CASSMHKAFF
TRBV27	TRBJ2-5	-	CASLRAETQYF
TRBV5-1	TRBJ2-5	-	CASSLAGGKETQYF
TRBV19	TRBJ1-2	-	CASSVAASGTVYGYTF
TRBV5-1	TRBJ2-3	-	CASSASGSSTDTQYF
TRBV18	TRBJ1-2	-	CASSPDTNYGYTF
TRBV29-1	TRBJ2-5	-	CSVARRVAETQYF
TRBV19	TRBJ2-7	-	CASSRGTDLYEQYF
TRBV18	TRBJ2-6	-	CASSQVGGDGANVLTF
TRBV10-3	TRBJ2-1	few	CAISGGLEDEQFF